The T cell receptor beta chain under discussion was sequenced for a study of OX40 agonist ivuxolimab in advanced cancers. Whole-study findings and limits: CD8+ T cells were the subset that, on average, had more expanded clones than CD4+.

Notes on this clone: What it recognizes is unknown.

Data came from immunoSEQ multiplex PCR; TCRdb stores just in-frame clones and leaves some out. The table shows over 15,000 clones, with around 79% occurring only once. Germline-derived CDR1 and CDR2 are MGHRA and YSYEKL. The CDR3 consists of 14 residues. Deletions cut 0 bases from V and 7 bases from J, with 12 bases between. This specimen was CD4+ or CD8+ T cells sorted from blood, taken in a trial of the OX40 agonist ivuxolimab. The chain links TRBV4-1 to TRBJ1-2, with D possibly matching TRBD1 (5 bases). The sequence came from an adult with an advanced solid tumor such as melanoma, head and neck, liver or kidney cancer. This chain's CDR3 is CASSQDRAGAGYTF. Here the CDR3 DNA reads TGCGCCAGCAGCCAAGACAGGGCCGGGGCTGGCTACACCTTC.